Following are 2 T cell receptor beta chains from one sample sequenced in a study of OX40 agonist ivuxolimab in advanced cancers. Assay used: immunoSEQ multiplex PCR; TCRdb lists only in-frame clones, some missing. Of roughly 65,000 clones in the sample, nearly 90% are singletons; the top ten hold about 11%. The input for sequencing was CD4+ or CD8+ T cells sorted from blood, taken in a trial of the OX40 agonist ivuxolimab. The source is an adult with an advanced solid tumor such as melanoma, head and neck, liver or kidney cancer.

The CDR3 nucleotides read TGTGCCAGCAGCCGACTAGCGGGAGCCTACAATGAGCAGTTCTTC. Translation gives CASSRLAGAYNEQFF. This chain joins TRBV6-6 and TRBJ2-1; TRBD2 matches at 12 bases. V trimming: 6 bases; J trimming: 2 bases; junction bases outside the gene matches: 2. Germline CDR1 MNHNY, CDR2 SVGAGI (reference sequence). CDR3 size: 15 residues.

This chain uses TRBV7-6 with TRBJ2-1; 11 bases fit TRBD1. Germline V gene lookup returns CDR1 SGHVS and CDR2 FNYEAQ. The CDR3 loop spans 15 amino acids. The junction had 7 bases not matched to a gene; V was cut back by 5 bases and J by 7 bases. The CDR3 DNA follows: TGTGCCAGCAGCCCCGGGACAGGGGGGATTAATGAGCAGTTCTTC. Its protein product is CASSPGTGGINEQFF. The complete variable domain, with remaining parts taken from reference TRBV7-6 and TRBJ2-1, reads GAGVSQSPRYKVTKRGQDVALRCDPISGHVSLYWYRQALGQGPEFLTYFNYEAQQDKSGLPNDRFSAERPEGSISTLTIQRTEQRDSAMYRCASSPGTGGINEQFFGPGTRLTVL.